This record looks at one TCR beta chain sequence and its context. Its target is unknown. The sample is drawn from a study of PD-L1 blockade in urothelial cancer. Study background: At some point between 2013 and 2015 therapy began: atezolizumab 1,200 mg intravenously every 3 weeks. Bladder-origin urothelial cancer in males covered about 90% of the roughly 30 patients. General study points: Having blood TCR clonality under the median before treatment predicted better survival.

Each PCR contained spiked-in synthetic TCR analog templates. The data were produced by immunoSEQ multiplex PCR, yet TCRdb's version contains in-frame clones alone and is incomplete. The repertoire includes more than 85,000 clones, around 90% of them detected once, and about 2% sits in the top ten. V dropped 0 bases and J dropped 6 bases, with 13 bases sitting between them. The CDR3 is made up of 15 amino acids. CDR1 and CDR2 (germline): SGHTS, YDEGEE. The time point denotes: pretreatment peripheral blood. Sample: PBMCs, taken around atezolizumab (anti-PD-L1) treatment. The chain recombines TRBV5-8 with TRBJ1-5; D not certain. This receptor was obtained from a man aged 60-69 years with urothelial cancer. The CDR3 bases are TGTGCCAGCAGCTTGGGGGTTCGGTCGGGTCAGCCCCAGCATTTT. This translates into CASSLGVRSGQPQHF.